This TCR beta chain was documented in a study of blood T cell repertoires in COVID-19. Overall study: T cells, B-cell-depleted T cells, or PBMCs supplied cDNA or gDNA.

The CDR3 is 13 amino acids. Trimming stripped 8 bases from V and 0 bases from J, with 9 bases between. Germline values: CDR1 MDHEN, CDR2 SYDVKM. Sequenced by immunoSEQ multiplex PCR; TCRdb stores in-frame clones only, minus some. Counted here are roughly 200,000 clones, around 85% occurring once; the ten biggest clones make up 6.5% to 10%. The rearrangement joins TRBV28 to TRBJ2-3, with D perhaps matching TRBD1 (6 bases). The receptor's source is a woman aged 55-75 years with acute or convalescent COVID-19. Sequencing was performed on peripheral blood. The CDR3 protein is CASGTHSTDTQYF. Written as DNA, the CDR3 is TGTGCCAGCGGGACACATAGCACAGATACGCAGTATTTT.